This TCR beta chain stems from a study of blood T cell repertoires in COVID-19. Study information: Samples representing acute and convalescent COVID-19 were sourced from the United States, Italy and Spain. Nucleic acid was either cDNA or gDNA, and it came from T cells, B-cell-depleted T cells, or PBMCs.

The CDR3 runs 13 residues. Deletions cut 5 bases from V and 4 bases from J, with 9 bases between. Original handling: Quantification of nucleated cells was approximated via reference gene primer amplification. The data were produced by immunoSEQ multiplex PCR, yet TCRdb's version contains in-frame clones alone and is incomplete. V and J calls and clone size follow that table, whereas D and trimming were derived from the DNA. Of approximately 150,000 clones in the sample, roughly 90% were seen once. The chain links TRBV12-3 or TRBV12-4 to TRBJ1-3, with D perhaps TRBD1 (5 bases). The receptor comes from a woman aged 55-75 years with active or convalescent COVID-19. The sequencing input was peripheral blood. The CDR3 region has the DNA TGTGCCAGCAGTCAGAGACAGGGAAACACCATATATTTT. This translates into CASSQRQGNTIYF.